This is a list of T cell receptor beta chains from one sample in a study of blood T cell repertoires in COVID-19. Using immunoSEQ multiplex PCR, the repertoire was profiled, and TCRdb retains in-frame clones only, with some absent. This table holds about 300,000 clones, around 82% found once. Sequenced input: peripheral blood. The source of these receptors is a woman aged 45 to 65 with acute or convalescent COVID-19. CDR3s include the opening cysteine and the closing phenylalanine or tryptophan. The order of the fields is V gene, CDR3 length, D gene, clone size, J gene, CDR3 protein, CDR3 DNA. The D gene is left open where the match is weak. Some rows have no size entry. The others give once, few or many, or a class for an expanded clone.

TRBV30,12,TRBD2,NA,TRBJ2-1,CAWSRTGGEQFF,TGTGCCTGGAGTCGGACCGGGGGGGAGCAGTTCTTC
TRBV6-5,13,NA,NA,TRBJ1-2,CASSRDKQYGYTF,TGTGCCAGCAGCAGAGACAAACAGTATGGCTACACCTTC
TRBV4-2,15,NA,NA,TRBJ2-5,CASSQEPLVGQTQYF,TGTGCCAGCAGCCAAGAGCCTTTGGTGGGGCAGACCCAGTACTTC
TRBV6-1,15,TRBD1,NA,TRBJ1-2,CASSEATTGTHGYTF,TGTGCCAGCAGTGAAGCGACGACAGGGACCCATGGCTACACCTTC
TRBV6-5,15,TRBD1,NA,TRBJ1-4,CASILVAGGREKLFF,TGTGCCAGCATCCTAGTAGCAGGGGGACGAGAAAAACTGTTTTTT
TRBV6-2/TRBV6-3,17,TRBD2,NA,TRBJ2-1,CASSYHGTSGSRDEQFF,TGTGCCAGCAGTTACCACGGGACTAGCGGGAGTCGGGATGAGCAGTTCTTC
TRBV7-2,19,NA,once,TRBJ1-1,CASSLNSLGRTILNTEAFF,TGTGCCAGCAGCTTAAACTCCTTGGGCAGAACGATTTTGAACACTGAAGCTTTCTTT
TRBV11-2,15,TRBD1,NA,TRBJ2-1,CASSLRDRESNEQFF,TGTGCCAGCAGCTTACGGGACAGGGAATCCAATGAGCAGTTCTTC
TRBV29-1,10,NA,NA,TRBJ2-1,CSVGGNEQFF,TGCAGCGTGGGGGGTAATGAGCAGTTCTTC
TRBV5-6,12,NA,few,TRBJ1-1,CASSSAKDEAFF,TGTGCCAGCAGCTCCGCGAAAGATGAAGCTTTCTTT
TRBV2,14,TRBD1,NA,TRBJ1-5,CASGQTGGYQPQHF,TGTGCCAGCGGCCAGACAGGGGGCTATCAGCCCCAGCATTTT
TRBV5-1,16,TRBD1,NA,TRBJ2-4,CASSLQGARGENIQYF,TGCGCCAGCAGCTTACAGGGGGCGCGGGGAGAGAACATTCAGTACTTC
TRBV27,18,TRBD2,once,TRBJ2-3,CASSLKTISGLPTDTQYF,TGTGCCAGCAGTCTCAAGACCATTTCGGGACTACCCACAGATACGCAGTATTTT
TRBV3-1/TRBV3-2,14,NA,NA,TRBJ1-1,CASSQRQVNTEAFF,TGTGCCAGCAGCCAAAGGCAGGTGAACACTGAAGCTTTCTTT
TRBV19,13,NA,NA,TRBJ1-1,CASSIAENTEAFF,TGTGCCAGTAGTATAGCAGAGAACACTGAAGCTTTCTTT
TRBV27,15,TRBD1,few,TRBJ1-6,CASSPGQGKNSPLHF,TGTGCCAGCAGTCCAGGACAGGGGAAGAATTCACCCCTCCACTTT
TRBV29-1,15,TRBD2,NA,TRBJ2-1,CSVDAIPGGNNEQFF,TGCAGCGTTGACGCGATCCCGGGAGGAAACAATGAGCAGTTCTTC
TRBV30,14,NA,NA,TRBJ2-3,CAWTGTSNTDTQYF,TGTGCCTGGACAGGGACATCTAACACAGATACGCAGTATTTT
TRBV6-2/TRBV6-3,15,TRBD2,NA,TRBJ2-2,CASSYLGLGTGELFF,TGTGCCAGCAGTTACTTGGGACTAGGAACCGGGGAGCTGTTTTTT
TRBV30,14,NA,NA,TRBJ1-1,CAWRGRGSGTEAFF,TGTGCCTGGAGGGGAAGGGGTTCGGGCACTGAAGCTTTCTTT
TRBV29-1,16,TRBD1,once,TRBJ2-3,CSVEVAGTGGVDTQYF,TGCAGCGTTGAAGTGGCCGGGACAGGGGGTGTGGATACGCAGTATTTT
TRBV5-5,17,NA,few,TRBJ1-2,CASSLVGGRASNYGYTF,TGTGCCAGCAGCTTGGTTGGGGGCAGGGCCTCTAACTATGGCTACACCTTC
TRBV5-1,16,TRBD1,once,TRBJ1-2,CASSLGRQGYGYGYTF,TGCGCCAGCAGCTTGGGTCGACAGGGCTATGGCTATGGCTACACCTTC
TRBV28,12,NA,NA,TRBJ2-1,CAIESSYNEQFF,TGTGCCATCGAGTCCTCCTACAATGAGCAGTTCTTC
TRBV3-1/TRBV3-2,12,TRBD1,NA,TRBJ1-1,CASTQGGTEAFF,TGTGCCAGCACCCAGGGGGGGACTGAAGCTTTCTTT
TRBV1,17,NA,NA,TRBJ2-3,CTSSQVRGRSSTDTQYF,TGCACCAGCAGCCAAGTCCGCGGGAGGTCTAGCACAGATACGCAGTATTTT
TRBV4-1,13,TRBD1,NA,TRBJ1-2,CASSGTGGYGYTF,TGCGCCAGCAGCGGGACAGGGGGCTATGGCTACACCTTC
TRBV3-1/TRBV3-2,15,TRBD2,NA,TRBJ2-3,CASSQGGDYTDTQYF,TGTGCCAGCAGCCAAGGGGGGGACTACACAGATACGCAGTATTTT
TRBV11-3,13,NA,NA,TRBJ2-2,CASSAVGTGELFF,TGTGCCAGCAGCGCAGTTGGCACCGGGGAGCTGTTTTTT
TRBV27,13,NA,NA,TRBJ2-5,CASSLRPWETQYF,TGTGCCAGCAGTTTGCGTCCCTGGGAGACCCAGTACTTC
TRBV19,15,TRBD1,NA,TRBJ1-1,CASSPGQGGYTEAFF,TGTGCCAGTAGTCCCGGACAGGGGGGGTACACTGAAGCTTTCTTT
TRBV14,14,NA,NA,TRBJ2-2,CASSHRANTGELFF,TGTGCCAGCAGCCACAGGGCGAACACCGGGGAGCTGTTTTTT
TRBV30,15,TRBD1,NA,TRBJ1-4,CAWSIGGQLNEKLFF,TGTGCCTGGAGCATTGGGGGACAGTTAAATGAAAAACTGTTTTTT
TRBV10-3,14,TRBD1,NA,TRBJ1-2,CAISGTGANYGYTF,TGTGCCATCAGCGGGACAGGGGCCAACTATGGCTACACCTTC
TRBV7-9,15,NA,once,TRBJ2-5,CASSSPAITGETQYF,TGTGCCAGCAGCTCCCCGGCCATCACCGGGGAGACCCAGTACTTC
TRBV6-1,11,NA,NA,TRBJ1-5,CASSDYPPQHF,TGTGCCAGCAGTGATTATCCGCCCCAGCATTTT
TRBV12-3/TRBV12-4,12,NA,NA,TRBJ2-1,CASRALGNEQFF,TGTGCCAGCAGAGCGCTAGGAAATGAGCAGTTCTTC
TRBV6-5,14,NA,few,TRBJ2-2,CASSLRKMEGELFF,TGTGCCAGCAGTCTGCGGAAGATGGAGGGGGAGCTGTTTTTT